This is a list of T cell receptor beta chains from one sample in a study of spatial heterogeneity in lung cancer. MiXCR, applied by TCRdb to the 5' RACE reads, yields one record per CDR3 protein. The data hold 30,000 to 40,000 distinct CDR3 sequences, with 5.2% observed a single time. The sample in question was PBMCs, obtained at surgery. The source is a female donor with early-stage non-small cell lung cancer. Both conserved end residues are part of each CDR3. Fields, in order: V gene, clone size, D gene, J gene, CDR3 protein, CDR3 DNA. The D gene is left open where the match is weak. Size is stated for part of the rows, as once, few or many counts, or as a class when the clone is expanded.

v_gene: TRBV12-3/TRBV12-4; abundance: many; d_gene: TRBD1; j_gene: TRBJ1-5; CDR3aa: CAITPPTGVSNQPQHF; CDR3nt: TGTGCCATCACCCCACCGACAGGGGTTAGCAATCAGCCCCAGCATTTT
v_gene: TRBV5-1; abundance: -; d_gene: TRBD1; j_gene: TRBJ1-1; CDR3aa: CASSLTGDTEAFF; CDR3nt: TGCGCCAGCAGCTTGACAGGGGACACTGAAGCTTTCTTT
v_gene: TRBV3-1; abundance: few; d_gene: TRBD2; j_gene: TRBJ2-3; CDR3aa: CASSALGGGHEDTQYF; CDR3nt: TGTGCCAGCAGCGCCCTGGGGGGAGGGCATGAAGATACGCAGTATTTT
v_gene: TRBV20-1; abundance: few; d_gene: TRBD2; j_gene: TRBJ2-7; CDR3aa: CSAHPLAGLYYEQYF; CDR3nt: TGCAGTGCCCACCCCCTAGCGGGCTTATACTACGAGCAGTACTTC
v_gene: TRBV30; abundance: -; d_gene: -; j_gene: TRBJ2-3; CDR3aa: CAWNNLITDTQYF; CDR3nt: TGTGCCTGGAATAACTTAATCACAGATACGCAGTATTTT
v_gene: TRBV29-1; abundance: many; d_gene: -; j_gene: TRBJ2-3; CDR3aa: CSVEGGRGSTDTQYF; CDR3nt: TGCAGCGTTGAAGGGGGGCGGGGTAGCACAGATACGCAGTATTTT
v_gene: TRBV2; abundance: few; d_gene: TRBD2; j_gene: TRBJ2-2; CDR3aa: CASNSGDFNTGELFF; CDR3nt: TGTGCCAGCAATAGCGGGGATTTTAACACCGGGGAGCTGTTTTTT
v_gene: TRBV29-1; abundance: many; d_gene: TRBD1; j_gene: TRBJ1-2; CDR3aa: CSVGGTASNYGYTF; CDR3nt: TGCAGCGTCGGGGGGACAGCTTCCAACTATGGCTACACCTTC
v_gene: TRBV7-2; abundance: many; d_gene: TRBD2; j_gene: TRBJ2-1; CDR3aa: CASSLAGGRYNEQFF; CDR3nt: TGTGCCAGCAGCTTAGCGGGGGGGAGGTACAATGAGCAGTTCTTC
v_gene: TRBV7-2; abundance: many; d_gene: -; j_gene: TRBJ1-1; CDR3aa: CASSFILRDTEAFF; CDR3nt: TGTGCCAGCAGCTTTATCCTAAGGGACACTGAAGCTTTCTTT
v_gene: TRBV9; abundance: many; d_gene: -; j_gene: TRBJ1-4; CDR3aa: CASSAVGPNEKLFF; CDR3nt: TGTGCCAGCAGCGCCGTGGGCCCTAATGAAAAACTGTTTTTT
v_gene: TRBV3-1; abundance: many; d_gene: -; j_gene: TRBJ2-3; CDR3aa: CASGSEEHTQYF; CDR3nt: TGTGCCAGCGGGTCGGAGGAGCATACGCAGTATTTT
v_gene: TRBV6-6; abundance: -; d_gene: TRBD2; j_gene: TRBJ2-3; CDR3aa: CASGLSGGGTDTQYF; CDR3nt: TGTGCCAGCGGCCTTAGCGGGGGGGGCACAGATACGCAGTATTTT
v_gene: TRBV28; abundance: many; d_gene: -; j_gene: TRBJ1-2; CDR3aa: CASSLQRGANYGYTF; CDR3nt: TGTGCCAGCAGTCTCCAGAGGGGGGCTAACTATGGCTACACCTTC
v_gene: TRBV11-2; abundance: many; d_gene: TRBD1; j_gene: TRBJ2-1; CDR3aa: CASSPGQGAYYEQFF; CDR3nt: TGTGCCAGCAGCCCAGGACAGGGGGCCTACTATGAGCAGTTCTTC
v_gene: TRBV5-1; abundance: many; d_gene: -; j_gene: TRBJ2-3; CDR3aa: CASSSIRGATDTQYF; CDR3nt: TGCGCCAGCAGCTCTATCCGGGGGGCTACAGATACGCAGTATTTT
v_gene: TRBV7-3; abundance: -; d_gene: TRBD2; j_gene: TRBJ2-1; CDR3aa: CASSSRGGRYNEQFF; CDR3nt: TGTGCCAGCAGCTCGCGGGGGGGCCGCTACAATGAGCAGTTCTTC
v_gene: TRBV28; abundance: many; d_gene: TRBD2; j_gene: TRBJ2-3; CDR3aa: CASTSSGLAESTDTQYF; CDR3nt: TGTGCCAGCACCTCTTCCGGACTAGCGGAAAGCACAGATACGCAGTATTTT